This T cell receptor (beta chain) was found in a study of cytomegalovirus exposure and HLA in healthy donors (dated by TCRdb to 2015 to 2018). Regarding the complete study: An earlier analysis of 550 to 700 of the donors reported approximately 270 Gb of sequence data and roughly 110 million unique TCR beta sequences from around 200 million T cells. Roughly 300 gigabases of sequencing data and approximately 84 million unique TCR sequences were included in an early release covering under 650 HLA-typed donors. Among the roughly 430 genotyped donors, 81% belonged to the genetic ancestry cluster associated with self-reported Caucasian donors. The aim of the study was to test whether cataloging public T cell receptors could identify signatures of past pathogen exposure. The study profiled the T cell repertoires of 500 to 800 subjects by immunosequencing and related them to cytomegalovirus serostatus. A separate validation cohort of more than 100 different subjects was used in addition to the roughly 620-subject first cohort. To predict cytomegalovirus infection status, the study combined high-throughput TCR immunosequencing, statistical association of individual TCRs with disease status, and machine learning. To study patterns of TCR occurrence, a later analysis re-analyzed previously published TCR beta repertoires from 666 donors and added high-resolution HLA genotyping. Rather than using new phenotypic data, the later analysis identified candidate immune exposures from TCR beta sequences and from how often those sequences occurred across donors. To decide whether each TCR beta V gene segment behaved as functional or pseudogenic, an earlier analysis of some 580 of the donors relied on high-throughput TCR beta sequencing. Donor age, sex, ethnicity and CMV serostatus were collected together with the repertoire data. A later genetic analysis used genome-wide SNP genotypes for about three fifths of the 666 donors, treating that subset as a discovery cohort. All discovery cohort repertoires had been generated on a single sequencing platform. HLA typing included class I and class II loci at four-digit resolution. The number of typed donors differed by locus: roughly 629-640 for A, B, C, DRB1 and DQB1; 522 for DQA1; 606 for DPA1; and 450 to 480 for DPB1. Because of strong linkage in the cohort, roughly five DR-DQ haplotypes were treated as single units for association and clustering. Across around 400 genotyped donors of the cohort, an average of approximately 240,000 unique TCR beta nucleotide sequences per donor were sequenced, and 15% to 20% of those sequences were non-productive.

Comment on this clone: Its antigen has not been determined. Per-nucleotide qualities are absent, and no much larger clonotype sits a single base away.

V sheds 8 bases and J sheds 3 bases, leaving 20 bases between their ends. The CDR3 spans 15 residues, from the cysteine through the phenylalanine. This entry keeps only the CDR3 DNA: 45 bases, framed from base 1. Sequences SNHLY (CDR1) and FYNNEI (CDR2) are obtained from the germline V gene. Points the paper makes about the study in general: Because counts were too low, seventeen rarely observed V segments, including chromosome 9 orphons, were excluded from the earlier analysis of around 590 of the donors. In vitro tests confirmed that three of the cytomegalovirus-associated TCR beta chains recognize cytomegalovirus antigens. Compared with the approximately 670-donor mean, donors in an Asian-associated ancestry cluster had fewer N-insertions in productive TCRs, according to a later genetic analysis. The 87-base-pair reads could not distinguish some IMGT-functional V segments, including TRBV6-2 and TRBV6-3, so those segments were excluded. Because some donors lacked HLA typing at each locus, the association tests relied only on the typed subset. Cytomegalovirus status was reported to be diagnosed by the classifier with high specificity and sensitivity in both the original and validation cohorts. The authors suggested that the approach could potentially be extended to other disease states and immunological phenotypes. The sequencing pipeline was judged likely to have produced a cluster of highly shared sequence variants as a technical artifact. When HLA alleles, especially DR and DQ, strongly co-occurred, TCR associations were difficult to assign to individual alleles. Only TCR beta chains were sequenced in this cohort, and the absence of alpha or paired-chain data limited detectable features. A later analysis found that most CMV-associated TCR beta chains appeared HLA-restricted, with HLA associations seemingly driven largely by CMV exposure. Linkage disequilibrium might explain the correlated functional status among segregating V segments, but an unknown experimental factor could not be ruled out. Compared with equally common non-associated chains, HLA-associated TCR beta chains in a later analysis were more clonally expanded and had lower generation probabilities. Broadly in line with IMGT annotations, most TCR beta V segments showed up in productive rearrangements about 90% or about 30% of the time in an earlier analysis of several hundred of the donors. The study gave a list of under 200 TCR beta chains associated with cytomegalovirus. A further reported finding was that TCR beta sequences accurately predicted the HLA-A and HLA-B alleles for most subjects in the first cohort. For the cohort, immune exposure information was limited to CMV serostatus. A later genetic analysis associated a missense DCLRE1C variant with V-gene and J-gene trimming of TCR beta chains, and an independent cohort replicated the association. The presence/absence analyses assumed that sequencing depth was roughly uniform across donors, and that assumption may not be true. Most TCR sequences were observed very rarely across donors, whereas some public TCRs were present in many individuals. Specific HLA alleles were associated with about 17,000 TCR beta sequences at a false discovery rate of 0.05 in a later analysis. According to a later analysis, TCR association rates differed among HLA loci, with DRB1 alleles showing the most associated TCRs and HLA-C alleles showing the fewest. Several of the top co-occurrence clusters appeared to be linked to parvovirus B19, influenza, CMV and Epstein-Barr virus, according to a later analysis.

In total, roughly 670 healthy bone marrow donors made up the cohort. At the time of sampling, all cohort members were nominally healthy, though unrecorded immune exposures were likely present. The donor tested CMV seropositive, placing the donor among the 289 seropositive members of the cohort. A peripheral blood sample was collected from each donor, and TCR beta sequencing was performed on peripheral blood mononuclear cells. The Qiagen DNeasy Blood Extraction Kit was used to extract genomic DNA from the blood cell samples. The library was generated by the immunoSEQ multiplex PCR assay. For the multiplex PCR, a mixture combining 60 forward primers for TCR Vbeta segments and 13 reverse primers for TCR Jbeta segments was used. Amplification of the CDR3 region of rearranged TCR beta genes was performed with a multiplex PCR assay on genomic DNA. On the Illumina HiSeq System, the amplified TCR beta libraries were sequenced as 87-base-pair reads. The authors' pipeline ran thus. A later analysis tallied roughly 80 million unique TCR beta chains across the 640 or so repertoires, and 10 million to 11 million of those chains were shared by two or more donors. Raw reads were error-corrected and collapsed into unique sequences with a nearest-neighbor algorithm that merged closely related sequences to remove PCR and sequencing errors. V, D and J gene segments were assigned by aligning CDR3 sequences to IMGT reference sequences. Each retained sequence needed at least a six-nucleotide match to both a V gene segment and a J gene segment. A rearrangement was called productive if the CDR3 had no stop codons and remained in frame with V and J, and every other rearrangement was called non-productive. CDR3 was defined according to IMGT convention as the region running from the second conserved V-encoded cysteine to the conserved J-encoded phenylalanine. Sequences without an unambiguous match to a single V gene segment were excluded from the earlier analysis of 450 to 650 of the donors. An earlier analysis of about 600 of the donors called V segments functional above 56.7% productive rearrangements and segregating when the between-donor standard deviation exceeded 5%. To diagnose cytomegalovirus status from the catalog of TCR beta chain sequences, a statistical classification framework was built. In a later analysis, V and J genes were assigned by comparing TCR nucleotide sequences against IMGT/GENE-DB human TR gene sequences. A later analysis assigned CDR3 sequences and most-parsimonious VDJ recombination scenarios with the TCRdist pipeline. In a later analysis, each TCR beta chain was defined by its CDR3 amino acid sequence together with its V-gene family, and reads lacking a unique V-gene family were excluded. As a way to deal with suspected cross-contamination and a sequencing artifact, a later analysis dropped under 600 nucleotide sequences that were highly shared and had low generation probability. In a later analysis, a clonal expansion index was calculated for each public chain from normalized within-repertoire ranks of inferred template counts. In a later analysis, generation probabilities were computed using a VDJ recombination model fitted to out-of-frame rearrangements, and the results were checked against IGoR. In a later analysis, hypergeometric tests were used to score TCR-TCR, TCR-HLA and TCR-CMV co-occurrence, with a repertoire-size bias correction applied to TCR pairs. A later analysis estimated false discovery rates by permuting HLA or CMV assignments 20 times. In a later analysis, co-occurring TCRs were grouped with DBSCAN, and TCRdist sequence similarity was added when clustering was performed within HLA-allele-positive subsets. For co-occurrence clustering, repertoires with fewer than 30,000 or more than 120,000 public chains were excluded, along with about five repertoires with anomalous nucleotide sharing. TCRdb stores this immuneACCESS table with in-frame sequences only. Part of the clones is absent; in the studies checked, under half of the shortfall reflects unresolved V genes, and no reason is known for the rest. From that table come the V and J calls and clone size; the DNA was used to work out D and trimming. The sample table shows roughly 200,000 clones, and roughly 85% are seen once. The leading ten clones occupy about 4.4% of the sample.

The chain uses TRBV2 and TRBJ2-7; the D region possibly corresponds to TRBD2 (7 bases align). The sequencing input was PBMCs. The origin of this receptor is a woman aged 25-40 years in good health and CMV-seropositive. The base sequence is TGTGCCAGCTCCCCATCGCGGGGAGGGGGCTACGAGCAGTACTTC. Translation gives CASSPSRGGGYEQYF.